The 2 T cell receptor beta chains below come from one sample, sequenced in a study of blood T cell repertoires in COVID-19. Measured with immunoSEQ multiplex PCR; TCRdb has only the in-frame clones, and not every one. The sample has 90,000 to 110,000 clones, under 80% seen once. The sequenced material came from peripheral blood. These receptors were collected from a woman in her sixties or seventies with acute or convalescent COVID-19.

The chain recombines TRBV3-1 (or the pseudogene TRBV3-2) with TRBJ2-7; D perhaps matches TRBD1 (6 bases). CDR1 is LGHDT, CDR2 YNNKEL, per germline (reference sequence). The CDR3 is made up of 14 amino acids. With 0 bases removed from V and 6 bases from J, the gap between germline ends came to 12 bases. CDR3 in amino acids: CASSQDHSGVEQYF. CDR3 DNA: TGTGCCAGCAGCCAAGATCATTCAGGGGTCGAGCAGTACTTC.

J is TRBJ2-5 and V is TRBV2; 16 bases fit TRBD2. The CDR3 has 16 amino acids. CDR1 and CDR2 (germline): SNHLY, FYNNEI. The ends lost 6 bases at V and 5 bases at J; junction bases unmatched: 6. The chain's CDR3 is CASSGTSGGVGETQYF. In DNA form, the CDR3 reads TGTGCCAGCAGCGGGACTAGCGGGGGGGTCGGGGAGACCCAGTACTTC.